The 13 T cell receptor beta chains below come from one sample, sequenced in a study of T cell responses to AZD1222 COVID-19 vaccine. The repertoire was sequenced with immunoSEQ multiplex PCR; TCRdb's copy has only in-frame clones and lacks some. The data hold some 180,000 clones, with 85% to 95% observed a single time. The material was peripheral blood, obtained 28 days after the second dose of the MenACWY control vaccine. These receptors were obtained from an adult who received the MenACWY meningococcal vaccine as a control.

The chain employs TRBV28 and TRBJ2-3; D unresolved. V was clipped by 5 bases and J by 5 bases, with 17 bases between them. Germline values: CDR1 MDHEN, CDR2 SYDVKM. This CDR3 has 15 residues. CDR3 protein: CASSIEGSLLDTQYF. In DNA form, the CDR3 reads TGTGCCAGCAGTATTGAAGGCAGCCTTTTAGATACGCAGTATTTT.

The rearrangement uses TRBV13 and TRBJ2-3, with TRBD2 matching over 7 bases. Germline V gives CDR1 PRHDT, CDR2 FYEKMQ (reference sequence). V lost 5 bases and J lost 2; bases outside the gene matches: 19. The length of the CDR3 is 19 residues. The CDR3 DNA reads TGTGCCAGCAGCCCCTCCACTAGCGTACGGCTTGGGGACACAGATACGCAGTATTTT. Amino acids: CASSPSTSVRLGDTDTQYF.

The chain carries TRBV19 and TRBJ1-4, with a possible D match to TRBD1 (5 bases). CDR1 LNHDA and CDR2 SQIVND come from the germline V gene (reference sequence). The CDR3 has 13 residues. V dropped 4 bases and J dropped 4 bases, with 7 bases sitting between them. The CDR3: CASSSRVNEKLFF. CDR3 sequence (DNA): TGTGCCAGTAGTAGCAGGGTTAATGAAAAACTGTTTTTT.

The gene calls are TRBV10-3 and TRBJ2-2, with D perhaps matching TRBD2 (6 bases). Trimming took off 8 bases at V and 5 bases at J, with 15 bases between the two ends. Germline values: CDR1 ENHRY, CDR2 SYGVKD. CDR3 length equals 14 residues. CDR3 in DNA: TGTGCCATCTCCGGCGGGAAGGGAACCGGGGAGCTGTTTTTT. Translated: CAISGGKGTGELFF.

The chain combines TRBV27 with TRBJ1-2, with D unresolved. V was shortened by 2 bases and J by 0 bases, with 13 bases between the two germline ends. This CDR3 has 16 amino acids. Germline V gives CDR1 MNHEY, CDR2 SMNVEV (reference sequence). CDR3 residues: CASSLVASYANYGYTF. Here the CDR3 DNA reads TGTGCCAGCAGTTTAGTTGCCTCTTACGCTAACTATGGCTACACCTTC.

J is TRBJ2-7 and V is TRBV18, with TRBD1 identical over 9 bases. V lost 6 bases, J lost 4 bases, and 7 bases stayed unmatched. This CDR3 comprises 14 residues. Germline V gene sequence: CDR1 KGHSH, CDR2 LQKENI. The CDR3 spells CASSIDRGRYEQYF. The CDR3 nucleotides read TGTGCCAGCTCCATTGACAGGGGGAGGTACGAGCAGTACTTC.

The chain carries TRBV28 and TRBJ1-2, with TRBD1 matching over 8 bases. The J segment lost 2 bases and the V segment lost 4 bases, leaving 3 bases of the junction unmatched. Looked up from germline, CDR1 is MDHEN and CDR2 is SYDVKM. The CDR3 totals 14 residues. Here the CDR3 DNA reads TGTGCCAGCAGTTGGGACAGGCCGAACTATGGCTACACCTTC. Protein: CASSWDRPNYGYTF.

The chain carries TRBV7-3 and TRBJ2-2; D perhaps matches TRBD1 (6 bases). The CDR3 is 17 amino acids. V was clipped by 5 bases and J by 0 bases, with 16 bases between them. CDR1 SGHTA and CDR2 FQGTGA come from the germline V gene. The CDR3 reads CASSPRPRGPNTGELFF. The CDR3 DNA is TGTGCCAGCAGCCCGCGTCCCAGGGGTCCGAACACCGGGGAGCTGTTTTTT.

This chain uses TRBV19 with TRBJ1-5, with D possibly TRBD1 on 5 matching bases. This CDR3 spans 18 amino acids. The V gene lost 7 bases and the J gene lost 4 bases, with 26 bases spanning the gap. CDR1 and CDR2 from the germline V gene are LNHDA and SQIVND (reference sequence). The CDR3 protein is CASTRLPQGGSSNQPQHF. The CDR3 DNA reads TGTGCCAGTACCCGTCTCCCGCAGGGCGGTTCATCGAATCAGCCCCAGCATTTT.

The DNA for the CDR3 is TGTGCCAGCAGTGCAACTAGCGGGTCACTCTACGAGCAGTACTTC. Its protein product is CASSATSGSLYEQYF. The chain employs TRBV7-2 and TRBJ2-7, with 9 nucleotides matching TRBD2. V shed 6 bases and J 3 bases; nucleotides not matched to a gene: 9. Germline V gives CDR1 SGHTA, CDR2 FQGNSA. CDR3 length: 15 residues. Full variable domain (missing parts from reference TRBV7-2 and TRBJ2-7): GAGVSQSPSNKVTEKGKDVELRCDPISGHTALYWYRQSLGQGLEFLIYFQGNSAPDKSGLPSDRFSAERTGGSVSTLTIQRTQQEDSAVYLCASSATSGSLYEQYFGPGTRLTVT.

This rearrangement joins TRBV11-3 to TRBJ2-3, with D unresolved. Germline values: CDR1 SGHNT, CDR2 YENEEA. The CDR3 covers 16 residues. Trimming cost V 4 bases and J 0 bases, with 14 bases left between them. In nucleotides, the CDR3 is TGTGCCAGCAGCTACTTCGTATCGGGCAGCACAGATACGCAGTATTTT. Translation gives CASSYFVSGSTDTQYF.

V usage is TRBV9 and J usage is TRBJ1-1; 8 bases are shared with TRBD1. CDR3 length: 15 amino acids. V shed 4 bases and J 4 bases; nucleotides not matched to a gene: 9. Germline CDR1 SGDLS, CDR2 YYNGEE. The CDR3 here is CASSSRTGSFTEAFF. In nucleotides, the CDR3 is TGTGCCAGCAGCTCGAGGACAGGGAGTTTCACTGAAGCTTTCTTT.

The V and J genes are TRBV10-2 and TRBJ1-1, with 7 bases lining up with TRBD1. The CDR3 has 16 amino acids. The J segment lost 0 bases and the V segment lost 3 bases, leaving 7 bases of the junction unmatched. The germline V gene encodes CDR1 WSHSY and CDR2 SAAADI. The CDR3 DNA reads as TGCGCCAGCAGTGACCAGACAGGGATCATGAACACTGAAGCTTTCTTT. Amino acid sequence: CASSDQTGIMNTEAFF.